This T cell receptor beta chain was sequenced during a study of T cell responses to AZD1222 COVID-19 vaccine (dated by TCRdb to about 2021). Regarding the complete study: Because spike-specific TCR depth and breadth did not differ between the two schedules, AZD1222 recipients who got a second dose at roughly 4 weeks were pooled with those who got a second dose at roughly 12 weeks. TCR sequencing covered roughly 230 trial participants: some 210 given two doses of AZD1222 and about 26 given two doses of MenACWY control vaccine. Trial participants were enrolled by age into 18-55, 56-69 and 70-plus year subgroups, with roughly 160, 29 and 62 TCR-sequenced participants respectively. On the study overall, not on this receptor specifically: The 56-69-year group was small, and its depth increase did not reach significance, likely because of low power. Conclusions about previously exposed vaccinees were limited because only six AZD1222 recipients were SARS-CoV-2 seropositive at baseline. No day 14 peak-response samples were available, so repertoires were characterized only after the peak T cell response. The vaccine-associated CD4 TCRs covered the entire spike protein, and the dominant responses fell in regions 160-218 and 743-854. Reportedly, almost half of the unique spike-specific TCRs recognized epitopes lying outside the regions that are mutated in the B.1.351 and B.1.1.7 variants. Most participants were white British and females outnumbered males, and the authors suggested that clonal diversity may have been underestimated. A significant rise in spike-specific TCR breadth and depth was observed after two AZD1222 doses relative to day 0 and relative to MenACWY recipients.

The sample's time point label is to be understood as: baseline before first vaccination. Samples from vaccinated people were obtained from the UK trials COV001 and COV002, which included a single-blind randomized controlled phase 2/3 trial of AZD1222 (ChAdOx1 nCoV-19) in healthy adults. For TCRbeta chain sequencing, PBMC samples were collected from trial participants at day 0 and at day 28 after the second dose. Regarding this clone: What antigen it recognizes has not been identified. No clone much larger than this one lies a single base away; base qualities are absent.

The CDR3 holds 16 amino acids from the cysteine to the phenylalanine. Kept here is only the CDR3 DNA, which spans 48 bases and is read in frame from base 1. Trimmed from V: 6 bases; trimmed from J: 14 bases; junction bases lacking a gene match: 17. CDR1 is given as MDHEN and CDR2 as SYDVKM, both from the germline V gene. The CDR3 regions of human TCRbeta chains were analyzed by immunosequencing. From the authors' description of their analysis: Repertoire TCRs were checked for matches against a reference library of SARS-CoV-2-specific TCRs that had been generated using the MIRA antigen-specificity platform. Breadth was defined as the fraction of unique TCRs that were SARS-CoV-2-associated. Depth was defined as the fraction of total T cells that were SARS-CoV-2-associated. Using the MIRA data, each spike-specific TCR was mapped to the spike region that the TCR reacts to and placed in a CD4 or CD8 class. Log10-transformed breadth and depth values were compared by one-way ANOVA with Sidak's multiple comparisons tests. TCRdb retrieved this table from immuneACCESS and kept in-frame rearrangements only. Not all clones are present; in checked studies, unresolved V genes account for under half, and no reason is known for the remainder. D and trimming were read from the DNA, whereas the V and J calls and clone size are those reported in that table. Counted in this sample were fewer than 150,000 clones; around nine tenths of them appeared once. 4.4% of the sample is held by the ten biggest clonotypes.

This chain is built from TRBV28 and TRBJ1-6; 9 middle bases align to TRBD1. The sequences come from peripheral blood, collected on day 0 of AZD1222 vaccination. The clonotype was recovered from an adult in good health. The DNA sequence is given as TGTGCCAGCAGACTCGGCGGGACAGGGAAACAGGGCGCCCTCCACTTT. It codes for CASRLGGTGKQGALHF. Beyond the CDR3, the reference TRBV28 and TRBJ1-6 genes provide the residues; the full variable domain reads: DVKVTQSSRYLVKRTGEKVFLECVQDMDHENMFWYRQDPGLGLRLIYFSYDVKMKEKGDIPEGYSVSREKKERFSLILESASTNQTSMYLCASRLGGTGKQGALHFGNGTRLTVT.